This is a list of T cell receptor beta chains from one sample in a study of blood T cell repertoires in COVID-19. The method was immunoSEQ multiplex PCR; TCRdb's version includes in-frame clones alone and lacks a portion of them. The sample records about 170,000 clones, 80% to 90% being singletons. The sample taken for sequencing was peripheral blood. These receptors were taken from a man between 18 and 29 years old with active or convalescent COVID-19. Both conserved end residues are part of each CDR3. Each record gives: D gene, clone size, V gene, J gene, CDR3 DNA, CDR3 protein. A D gene is named only where the DNA matches it firmly. Clone size appears in some rows only: once, few, many, or a class for an expanded clone.

>NA|NA|TRBV29-1|TRBJ1-2
TGCAGCGTCGGTGGTGTGGATGGCTACACCTTC
CSVGGVDGYTF
>TRBD2|once|TRBV27|TRBJ2-1
TGTGCCAGCAGAGCCGGGACTAGCGGGTCAAATGAGCAGTTCTTC
CASRAGTSGSNEQFF
>NA|NA|TRBV11-2|TRBJ2-1
TGTGCCAGCAGTATCTACAATGAGCAGTTCTTC
CASSIYNEQFF
>TRBD1|NA|TRBV5-1|TRBJ1-2
TGCGCCAGCAAAGCAGGGACAGGCCACTATGGCTACACCTTC
CASKAGTGHYGYTF
>NA|NA|TRBV7-9|TRBJ2-7
TGTGCCAGCAGCCTGGGACAGTCACTAGCTAGGGCGGAAGAGCAGTACTTC
CASSLGQSLARAEEQYF
>NA|once|TRBV27|TRBJ2-5
TGTGCCAGCAGTTTAATTTATCAAGAGACCCAGTACTTC
CASSLIYQETQYF
>TRBD1|NA|TRBV18|TRBJ1-4
TGTGCCAGCTCAATTGGACAGGGTGGTCTTGAAAAACTGTTTTTT
CASSIGQGGLEKLFF
>TRBD2|NA|TRBV6-2/TRBV6-3|TRBJ2-1
TGTGCCAGCAGCCAAAACAGCGGGGGGCCGTACAATGAGCAGTTCTTC
CASSQNSGGPYNEQFF
>NA|NA|TRBV13|TRBJ2-6
TGTGCCAGCAGCTTCGGGGTCTCTGGGGCCAACGTCCTGACTTTC
CASSFGVSGANVLTF
>NA|NA|TRBV5-1|TRBJ2-6
TGCGCCAGCAGCTTAAAGGGGAACCGTGGCTCTGGGGCCAACGTCCTGACTTTC
CASSLKGNRGSGANVLTF
>NA|NA|TRBV18|TRBJ1-2
TGTGCCAGCTCACAGGACAGCTTAACTAACTATGGCTACACCTTC
CASSQDSLTNYGYTF
>TRBD1|NA|TRBV2|TRBJ1-1
TGTGCCAGCAGTGAAGAGAACAGGGGGCGCCCGGGCACTGAAGCTTTCTTT
CASSEENRGRPGTEAFF
>TRBD2|once|TRBV2|TRBJ2-1
TGTGCCAGCAGTTTCGTAGCGGGAGGGCCTCGCAATGAGCAGTTCTTC
CASSFVAGGPRNEQFF
>NA|NA|TRBV5-4|TRBJ2-3
TGTGCCAGCAGCTTAGATTTAGCTGCAGATACGCAGTATTTT
CASSLDLAADTQYF
>TRBD1|once|TRBV7-7|TRBJ2-5
TGTGCCAGCGCGACAGGGAATCAAGAGACCCAGTACTTC
CASATGNQETQYF
>NA|NA|TRBV6-5|TRBJ1-2
TGTGCCAGCAGCCAAACCATTACACGAAACTATGGCTACACCTTC
CASSQTITRNYGYTF
>NA|once|TRBV7-9|TRBJ1-1
TGTGCCAGCAGCTTAGGTTCCGGCACTGAAGCTTTCTTT
CASSLGSGTEAFF
>NA|NA|TRBV7-9|TRBJ1-2
TGTGCCAGCAGCCAAGGACAGACGCCCAGAGGCTACACCTTC
CASSQGQTPRGYTF
>NA|NA|TRBV11-2|TRBJ2-7
TGTGCCAGCAGCTTGGAGGGGACCCCCTCCTACGAGCAGTACTTC
CASSLEGTPSYEQYF
>NA|NA|TRBV29-1|TRBJ1-2
TGCAGCGCAGTCGAGGAAAACTATGGCTACACCTTC
CSAVEENYGYTF
>TRBD1|NA|TRBV5-1|TRBJ2-3
TGCGCCAGCAGCTTGGGGGAGTTTGGGACAGGGGTCACAGATACGCAGTATTTT
CASSLGEFGTGVTDTQYF
>TRBD2|NA|TRBV5-1|TRBJ2-5
TGCGCCAGCAGCACTAGCGGGGGCCAAGAGACCCAGTACTTC
CASSTSGGQETQYF
>NA|NA|TRBV4-2|TRBJ1-1
TGTGCCAGCAGCCAACGGAACACTGAAGCTTTCTTT
CASSQRNTEAFF
>NA|NA|TRBV19|TRBJ2-1
TGTGCCAGTTGGGAGGGGGGTGAGCAGTTCTTC
CASWEGGEQFF
>TRBD1|once|TRBV4-1|TRBJ1-4
TGCGCCAGCAGCCTGGGACAGGCTATTGAAAAACTGTTTTTT
CASSLGQAIEKLFF
>NA|NA|TRBV7-9|TRBJ1-6
TGTGCCAGCAGCCCCTCGGACATAAGAAATTCACCCCTCCACTTT
CASSPSDIRNSPLHF
>TRBD1|NA|TRBV7-2|TRBJ1-6
TGTGCCAGCAGCTTAGGGGGGACAGGGAATTCACCCCTCCACTTT
CASSLGGTGNSPLHF
>NA|NA|TRBV7-2|TRBJ1-2
TGTGCCAGCAGCTTAGGTGGCAGATCTTATGGCTACACCTTC
CASSLGGRSYGYTF
>NA|once|TRBV4-1|TRBJ2-2
TGCGCCAGCAGCCAGTCAAGCTTTTACAGGGTGAACACCGGGGAGCTGTTTTTT
CASSQSSFYRVNTGELFF
>NA|NA|TRBV5-1|TRBJ1-3
TGCGCCAGCAGGGATTCTTCAGGGTTCTCTGGAAACACCATATATTTT
CASRDSSGFSGNTIYF
>TRBD2|NA|TRBV5-1|TRBJ2-1
TGCGCCAGCAGCCCCCCTCTAGCGGGGGGGTTGGATGAGCAGTTCTTC
CASSPPLAGGLDEQFF
>TRBD2|once|TRBV27|TRBJ2-6
TGTGCCAGCAGTATAGCGGGGCCCTTCTCTGGGGCCAACGTCCTGACTTTC
CASSIAGPFSGANVLTF
>TRBD1|NA|TRBV27|TRBJ2-1
TGTGCCAGCAGTTTCTTGGGACAGGCGCTTACCACGCAGTTCTTC
CASSFLGQALTTQFF
>NA|NA|TRBV7-2|TRBJ2-2
TGTGCCAGCAGCTTGCTGGCTAGCGCCCGCACCGGGGAGCTGTTTTTT
CASSLLASARTGELFF
>NA|NA|TRBV6-5|TRBJ2-1
TGTGCCAGCAGTTACTCTTTCGTGGGAGCGAGGAATGAGCAGTTCTTC
CASSYSFVGARNEQFF
>TRBD1|NA|TRBV20-1|TRBJ1-2
TGCAGTGCTAGTGTTCCCGGGACAGGCTATGGCTACACCTTC
CSASVPGTGYGYTF
>TRBD1|NA|TRBV5-4|TRBJ2-5
TGTGCCAGCAGCTTGGCGACAGGGGGCCAAGAGACCCAGTACTTC
CASSLATGGQETQYF
>NA|NA|TRBV6-9|TRBJ1-1
TGTGCCAGCCCCCCGCCCCGGACAACTGAAGCTTTCTTT
CASPPPRTTEAFF
>NA|NA|TRBV21-1|TRBJ2-5
TGTGCCAGCAGCCTCACGGGACTAGCGGGAGAGACCCAGTACTTC
CASSLTGLAGETQYF
>NA|NA|TRBV24-1|TRBJ1-6
TGTGCCACCAGTGATGGACTACGCAATTCACCCCTCCACTTT
CATSDGLRNSPLHF
>NA|NA|TRBV5-1|TRBJ2-7
TGCGCCAGCAGCCTGGGGGGGACAGGTACCTACGAGCAGTACTTC
CASSLGGTGTYEQYF